Each of the 17 T cell receptor beta chains below was sequenced from the same sample in a study of PD-L1 blockade in urothelial cancer. Time point described: pretreatment peripheral blood. Method: immunoSEQ multiplex PCR; TCRdb's copy keeps in-frame clones and lacks some. The repertoire consists of more than 45,000 clones, with roughly 75% occurring once and the leading ten covering over 4%. The sequencing used PBMCs, collected around atezolizumab (anti-PD-L1) treatment. All receptors derive from a man between 65 and 85 years old with urothelial cancer.

The chain combines TRBV5-1 with TRBJ2-1, with 7 bases identical to TRBD2. The trim removed 4 bases at V and 3 bases at J, leaving 10 bases unmatched. The V gene's germline CDR1 is SGHRS and CDR2 YFSETQ. The CDR3 is 16 amino acids. The CDR3 loop reads CASSAGRDYRYNEQFF. CDR3 DNA: TGCGCCAGCAGCGCAGGCCGGGACTACCGCTACAATGAGCAGTTCTTC.

The V call is TRBV4-1, the J call TRBJ2-7; possibly TRBD2 for D (6 bases). Germline values: CDR1 MGHRA, CDR2 YSYEKL. CDR3 length: 15 residues. V lost 1 base, J lost 2 bases, and 12 bases lay in between. The CDR3 coding sequence is TGCGCCAGCAGCCAAGCAGGAGGGTCTCCCTACGAGCAGTACTTC. This gives the protein CASSQAGGSPYEQYF.

The sample holds a few counts of this clone. The V and J genes are TRBV7-9 and TRBJ1-3, with D perhaps TRBD1 (5 bases). Germline V gene sequence: CDR1 SEHNR, CDR2 FQNEAQ (reference sequence). Trimming removed 2 bases at V and 4 bases at J, with 15 bases between. This CDR3 contains 16 residues. Here the CDR3 DNA reads TGTGCCAGCAGCTTACCCCAGGGATCTTTCGGAAACACCATATATTTT. This gives the protein CASSLPQGSFGNTIYF.

V is TRBV11-3 and J is TRBJ2-1; the match to TRBD2 covers 10 bases. The CDR3 has 19 amino acids. V was clipped by 1 base and J by 5 bases; unmatched bases: 14. The germline gives CDR1 SGHNT, CDR2 YENEEA. This chain's CDR3 is CASSLAGTSVAGGHNEQFF. DNA for the CDR3: TGTGCCAGCAGCTTAGCCGGGACTAGCGTAGCCGGAGGGCACAATGAGCAGTTCTTC.

This clone appeared a few times. Other DNA sequences of this sample code for an identical CDR3. The CDR3 DNA is TGTGCCAGCAGCCAAAGACAGGGAGACGATCAGCCCCAGCATTTT. Its translation is CASSQRQGDDQPQHF. The chain employs TRBV4-2 and TRBJ1-5; 7 bases agree with TRBD1. Germline V lookup: CDR1 LGHNA, CDR2 YNFKEQ. The CDR3 spans 15 residues. J was trimmed by 5 bases and V by 2 bases; bases with no gene match: 6.

The chain carries TRBV28 and TRBJ1-2; TRBD1 agrees at 8 bases. Per the germline V gene, CDR1 is MDHEN and CDR2 is SYDVKM. V dropped 10 bases and J dropped 4; count of bases not matched to a gene: 11. The CDR3 extends over 14 amino acids. CDR3 bases: TGTGCCACCCACCCCCCCGGACAGGGCTATGGCTACACCTTC. Protein sequence: CATHPPGQGYGYTF.

V and J are TRBV14 and TRBJ2-5; TRBD2 aligns across 11 bases. The CDR3 totals 15 residues. Germline lookup yields CDR1 SGHDN and CDR2 FVKESK. V dropped 0 bases and J dropped 3; count of bases not matched to a gene: 0. This chain's CDR3 is CASSQEGLAEETQYF. CDR3 coding DNA: TGTGCCAGCAGCCAAGAGGGACTAGCGGAAGAGACCCAGTACTTC. The full variable domain, its missing parts supplied by reference TRBV14 and TRBJ2-5, is EAGVTQFPSHSVIEKGQTVTLRCDPISGHDNLYWYRRVMGKEIKFLLHFVKESKQDESGMPNNRFLAERTGGTYSTLKVQPAELEDSGVYFCASSQEGLAEETQYFGPGTRLLVL.

This clone was detected a few times. This chain uses TRBV28 with TRBJ2-7; maybe TRBD1 (7 bases). V was trimmed by 6 bases and J by 2 bases, leaving 8 bases between them. The length of the CDR3 is 12 residues. Germline lookup yields CDR1 MDHEN and CDR2 SYDVKM. The CDR3 region has the DNA TGTGCCAGCAGCAGGGGGGCCTACGAGCAGTACTTC. It is translated as CASSRGAYEQYF.

This chain uses TRBV5-1 with TRBJ1-2; D ambiguous. V lost 0 bases and J 6 bases, leaving 6 bases between the germline ends. CDR3 length: 12 residues. Germline CDR1 reads SGHRS; CDR2 reads YFSETQ. This chain's CDR3 is CASSLGVDGYTF. The DNA of the CDR3 is TGCGCCAGCAGCTTGGGTGTCGATGGCTACACCTTC.

The chain recombines TRBV19 with TRBJ1-2; TRBD1 matches 7 bases. This CDR3 has 15 residues. The germline gives CDR1 LNHDA, CDR2 SQIVND (reference sequence). V lost 9 bases, J lost 6 bases, and 16 bases stayed unmatched. The CDR3 region is CASKDLDRIGDGYTF. DNA of the CDR3: TGTGCCAGCAAGGATTTGGACAGGATCGGAGATGGCTACACCTTC. The entire variable domain, with the rest obtained from reference TRBV19 and TRBJ1-2, is as follows: DGGITQSPKYLFRKEGQNVTLSCEQNLNHDAMYWYRQDPGQGLRLIYYSQIVNDFQKGDIAEGYSVSREKKESFPLTVTSAQKNPTAFYLCASKDLDRIGDGYTFGSGTRLTVV.

This rearrangement joins TRBV11-2 to TRBJ2-1, with D possibly matching TRBD2 (6 bases). Germline CDR1 is SGHAT and CDR2 is FQNNGV. The CDR3 contains 15 residues. V was trimmed by 5 bases and J by 7 bases, leaving 18 bases between them. The CDR3 protein is CASSPGSGKGNEQFF. CDR3 DNA: TGTGCCAGCAGCCCCGGGAGCGGAAAAGGGAATGAGCAGTTCTTC.

This chain uses TRBV10-3 with TRBJ2-7; perhaps TRBD1 as D (5 bases). CDR1 and CDR2 (germline): ENHRY, SYGVKD. V was clipped by 2 bases and J by 6 bases, with 11 bases between them. The CDR3 contains 13 residues. CDR3: CAISERTSGEQYF. The CDR3 DNA follows: TGTGCCATCAGTGAGAGGACATCGGGCGAGCAGTACTTC.

The chain recombines TRBV7-9 with TRBJ2-2; 10 bases are a match to TRBD2. CDR3 length equals 14 residues. V lost 10 bases, J lost 1 base, and 3 bases stayed unmatched. In germline, CDR1 is SEHNR, CDR2 FQNEAQ (reference sequence). CDR3 loop: CATRLAGNTGELFF. CDR3 sequence (DNA): TGTGCCACCCGACTAGCGGGGAACACCGGGGAGCTGTTTTTT.

V gene TRBV9 combines with J gene TRBJ2-1; D is undetermined. Trimming stripped 1 base from V and 8 bases from J, with 10 bases between. CDR3 length: 13 residues. Germline V gives CDR1 SGDLS, CDR2 YYNGEE. This chain's CDR3 is CASSVSQYDEQFF. The CDR3 nucleotides read TGTGCCAGCAGCGTATCCCAGTATGATGAGCAGTTCTTC. Together with reference TRBV9 and TRBJ2-1, the CDR3 gives the full variable domain: DSGVTQTPKHLITATGQRVTLRCSPRSGDLSVYWYQQSLDQGLQFLIQYYNGEERAKGNILERFSAQQFPDLHSELNLSSLELGDSALYFCASSVSQYDEQFFGPGTRLTVL.

V is TRBV10-3 and J is TRBJ1-3; 7 bases are a match to TRBD1. The CDR3 spans 14 residues. The ends lost 7 bases at V and 2 bases at J; junction bases unmatched: 5. CDR1 and CDR2 (germline): ENHRY, SYGVKD. The CDR3 nucleotides read TGTGCCATCACGGGGCAGGGGGCTGGAAACACCATATATTTT. This encodes CAITGQGAGNTIYF.

The CDR3 region is CASRRTALYEQYF. Here the CDR3 DNA reads TGTGCCAGCAGGAGGACAGCGCTCTACGAGCAGTACTTC. V usage is TRBV2 and J usage is TRBJ2-7, with D tentatively TRBD1 (6 bases). From germline, CDR1 is SNHLY and CDR2 FYNNEI. The CDR3 has 13 amino acids. V was clipped by 6 bases and J by 3 bases, with 12 bases between them.

J is TRBJ2-5 and V is TRBV5-6; D remains unclear. CDR1 and CDR2 (germline): SGHDT, YYEEEE. V was shortened by 0 bases and J by 1 base, with 10 bases between the two germline ends. The CDR3 covers 15 residues. CDR3 region: CASSLGQIGQETQYF. CDR3 DNA sequence: TGTGCCAGCAGCTTGGGACAAATTGGCCAAGAGACCCAGTACTTC.